Sequencing of this TCR beta chain was carried out in a study of shared T cell receptors in the human thymus. CDR3 length: 16 residues. V was trimmed by 3 bases and J by 2 bases, leaving 18 bases between them. Here immunoSEQ multiplex PCR was the method, and the copy in TCRdb shows in-frame clones only, minus some. The sample records 640,000 or so clones, approximately 89% being singletons. The sample also formed part of further work on human thymus T cells. That paper adds: Serving as donors were healthy Finnish infants, each of whom was having open corrective surgery for congenital heart defects. Corrective heart surgery yielded resections, and these provided the thymus tissue. An apparent bias in V and J gene usage was seen in thymic and blood repertoires. Unrelated people showed highly overlapping thymic repertoires, related research reported.

The genes are TRBV5-3 and TRBJ2-7, with D perhaps TRBD1 (6 bases). TRBV5-3 is classed as an ORF, of uncertain function. The source is a boy less than two years old with a congenital heart defect. Specimen: thymocytes. For the CDR3, the DNA is TGTGCCAGAAGCTGCCAAACTGACAGGTTGACCTACGAGCAGTACTTC. Translated, it gives CARSCQTDRLTYEQYF.